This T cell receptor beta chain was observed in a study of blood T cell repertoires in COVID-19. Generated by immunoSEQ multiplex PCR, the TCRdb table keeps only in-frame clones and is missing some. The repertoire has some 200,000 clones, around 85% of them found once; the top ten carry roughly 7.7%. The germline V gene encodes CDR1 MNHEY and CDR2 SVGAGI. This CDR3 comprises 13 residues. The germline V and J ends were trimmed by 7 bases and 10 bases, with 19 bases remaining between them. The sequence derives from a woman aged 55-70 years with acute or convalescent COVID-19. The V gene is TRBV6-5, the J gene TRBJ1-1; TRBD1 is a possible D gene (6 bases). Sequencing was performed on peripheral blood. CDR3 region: CASITQGGRVAFF. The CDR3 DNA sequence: TGTGCCAGCATTACCCAAGGGGGTAGGGTAGCTTTCTTT.